Listed here are 11 T cell receptor beta chains from one sample, sequenced in a study of T cell responses to AZD1222 COVID-19 vaccine. TCRdb's copy holds only in-frame clones and misses some; the assay was immunoSEQ multiplex PCR. The profile shows some 110,000 clones, around 84% of them singletons. The sequenced sample was peripheral blood, obtained 28 days after the second AZD1222 dose. These receptors all stem from an adult who received the AZD1222 COVID-19 vaccine.

The chain couples TRBV9 to TRBJ1-1, with D unresolved. The CDR3 spans 15 residues. Trimming stripped 4 bases from V and 1 base from J, with 14 bases between. Germline V gene sequence: CDR1 SGDLS, CDR2 YYNGEE. CDR3 sequence: CASSSRTVPNTEAFF. The CDR3 region has the DNA TGTGCCAGCAGCTCCAGGACGGTCCCGAACACTGAAGCTTTCTTT. Drawing the rest from reference TRBV9 and TRBJ1-1, the complete variable domain is DSGVTQTPKHLITATGQRVTLRCSPRSGDLSVYWYQQSLDQGLQFLIQYYNGEERAKGNILERFSAQQFPDLHSELNLSSLELGDSALYFCASSSRTVPNTEAFFGQGTRLTVV.

The chain links TRBV25-1 to TRBJ1-3, with 8 nucleotides matching TRBD1. V lost 4 bases and J lost 0; bases outside the gene matches: 8. There are 17 residues in the CDR3. Germline CDR1 is MGHDK and CDR2 is SYGVNS. This CDR3 reads CASSGPDRAFSGNTIYF. Here the CDR3 DNA reads TGTGCCAGCAGTGGGCCGGACAGGGCCTTCTCTGGAAACACCATATATTTT.

This clone was seen just once. V is TRBV2 and J is TRBJ2-7, with D possibly TRBD1 on 6 matching bases. The V gene lost 3 bases and the J gene lost 3 bases, with 12 bases spanning the gap. CDR1 SNHLY and CDR2 FYNNEI come from the germline V gene. This CDR3 spans 14 amino acids. This CDR3 is CASSEQGQGYEQYF. The DNA for the CDR3 is TGTGCCAGCAGTGAGCAGGGGCAGGGCTACGAGCAGTACTTC.

V and J are TRBV3-1 (or the pseudogene TRBV3-2) and TRBJ1-2; weak D call: TRBD1 (6 bases). The CDR3 is 14 amino acids. Germline V gene data show CDR1 as LGHDT and CDR2 as YNNKEL (reference sequence). V was cut by 1 base and J by 3 bases, with 9 bases left in between. CDR3 in amino acids: CASSQGQGYYGYTF. The DNA of the CDR3 is TGTGCCAGCAGCCAAGGGCAGGGGTACTATGGCTACACCTTC.

The rearrangement joins TRBV3-1 (or the pseudogene TRBV3-2) to TRBJ1-1; no clear D gene. CDR1 and CDR2 from the germline V gene are LGHDT and YNNKEL (reference sequence). Trimming took off 7 bases at V and 0 bases at J, with 9 bases between the two ends. The CDR3 is made up of 13 amino acids. This CDR3 reads CASTSRLNTEAFF. The DNA for the CDR3 is TGTGCCAGCACCTCTCGACTGAACACTGAAGCTTTCTTT.

The rearrangement links TRBV7-3 to TRBJ2-1; D unresolved. The germline V gene encodes CDR1 SGHTA and CDR2 FQGTGA. The CDR3 contains 16 residues. V lost 0 bases, J lost 1 base, and 10 bases lay in between. DNA of the CDR3: TGTGCCAGCAGCTTAACAGGACCGGGTTCCTACAATGAGCAGTTCTTC. This codes for CASSLTGPGSYNEQFF.

The chain couples TRBV14 to TRBJ1-2; D unclear. V lost 6 bases and J 2 bases, leaving 16 bases between the germline ends. From germline, CDR1 is SGHDN and CDR2 FVKESK. There are 15 residues in the CDR3. The CDR3 spells CASSRQLPGNYGYTF. In DNA, the CDR3 is TGTGCCAGCAGTCGCCAACTCCCCGGGAACTATGGCTACACCTTC.

This chain links TRBV6-5 with TRBJ1-5, with D perhaps matching TRBD1 (5 bases). Germline V lookup: CDR1 MNHEY, CDR2 SVGAGI. The CDR3 runs to 16 residues. Trimming removed 1 base from V and 2 bases from J, with 12 bases in between. As DNA, the CDR3 is TGTGCCAGCAGTTACTATCAGGGTGAGGGCAATCAGCCCCAGCATTTT. Translating gives CASSYYQGEGNQPQHF.

J is TRBJ1-2 and V is TRBV7-2; TRBD1 is a possible D gene (5 bases). Trimming pared 0 bases from V and 8 bases from J, leaving 22 bases between. There are 17 residues in the CDR3. The germline V gene encodes CDR1 SGHTA and CDR2 FQGNSA. This chain's CDR3 is CASSLAWEARQSKGYTF. The CDR3 coding sequence is TGTGCCAGCAGCTTAGCGTGGGAGGCCCGACAGTCCAAGGGCTACACCTTC.

The chain has TRBV19 and TRBJ1-2; D is uncertain. V shed 3 bases and J shed 6 bases, with 8 bases lying between them. Germline loops: CDR1 LNHDA, CDR2 SQIVND (reference sequence). This CDR3 spans 12 amino acids. In nucleotides, the CDR3 is TGTGCCAGTAGTATGCGTGTGCATGGCTACACCTTC. Encoded protein: CASSMRVHGYTF. The whole variable domain, filled in from reference TRBV19 and TRBJ1-2, reads DGGITQSPKYLFRKEGQNVTLSCEQNLNHDAMYWYRQDPGQGLRLIYYSQIVNDFQKGDIAEGYSVSREKKESFPLTVTSAQKNPTAFYLCASSMRVHGYTFGSGTRLTVV.

The DNA for the CDR3 is TGTGCCAGCAGCCGGATGGATACTGAAGCTTTCTTT. Its protein product is CASSRMDTEAFF. The chain joins TRBV5-4 to TRBJ1-1; no clear D gene. Trimming stripped 4 bases from V and 5 bases from J, with 9 bases between. This CDR3 contains 12 residues. Per germline, CDR1 SGHNT and CDR2 YYREEE (reference sequence).